The rows below give T cell receptor beta chains drawn from one sample of a study of graft-versus-host responses after intestinal transplantation. These TCRs are of unknown antigen specificity. Assay: immunoSEQ multiplex PCR; the TCRdb copy retains only in-frame clones and omits some. The data show over 70,000 clones, roughly 87% seen once. Specimen: unstimulated CD8+ T cells sorted from spleen or lymph node cells, collected before intestinal transplant. These receptors all come from a human donor who received an intestinal transplant. The CDR3 runs from the conserved cysteine through the conserved F or W. D genes are given only for firm matches. Clone size, where shown, is once, few, many, or a class for clones that have expanded.

CDR3aa,CDR3nt,abundance,j_gene,v_gene,d_gene
CASSFFLADTQYF,TGTGCCAGCAGCTTTTTTCTGGCAGATACGCAGTATTTT,-,TRBJ2-3,TRBV5-6,-
CSVFMTGGNEQYF,TGCAGCGTTTTCATGACAGGGGGCAACGAGCAGTACTTC,-,TRBJ2-7,TRBV29-1,TRBD1
CASSLGEGSDEQYF,TGCGCCAGCAGCTTAGGTGAGGGCTCCGACGAGCAGTACTTC,-,TRBJ2-7,TRBV5-1,-
CASSNGANQPQHF,TGTGCCAGCAGCAACGGGGCCAATCAGCCCCAGCATTTT,-,TRBJ1-5,TRBV5-5,-
CASSLSGWTGELFF,TGTGCCAGCAGCTTGTCGGGTTGGACCGGGGAGCTGTTTTTT,-,TRBJ2-2,TRBV5-5,-
CASSLAGETYTGELFF,TGTGCCAGCAGCTTAGCAGGGGAGACGTACACCGGGGAGCTGTTTTTT,once,TRBJ2-2,TRBV7-9,-
CASSQEVWQGDNEQFF,TGTGCCAGCAGCCAAGAAGTCTGGCAGGGGGACAATGAGCAGTTCTTC,-,TRBJ2-1,TRBV14,TRBD1
CASSESVRGLGYEQYF,TGTGCCAGCAGTGAATCGGTGAGGGGGCTGGGATACGAGCAGTACTTC,few,TRBJ2-7,TRBV25-1,TRBD1
CAISERRTSGGNEQFF,TGTGCCATCAGTGAGAGGAGGACTAGCGGGGGCAATGAGCAGTTCTTC,-,TRBJ2-1,TRBV10-3,TRBD2
CASSDGGGAAETQYF,TGTGCCAGCAGTGATGGAGGCGGGGCGGCGGAGACCCAGTACTTC,few,TRBJ2-5,TRBV2,-
CAISESGQGAGNYQPQHF,TGTGCCATCAGTGAGTCCGGACAGGGGGCTGGCAATTATCAGCCCCAGCATTTT,-,TRBJ1-5,TRBV10-3,TRBD1
CSVADSLEETQYF,TGCAGCGTTGCGGACAGTTTGGAGGAGACCCAGTACTTC,-,TRBJ2-5,TRBV29-1,-
CASSNFRDTEAFF,TGTGCCAGCAGTAATTTCAGGGACACTGAAGCTTTCTTT,-,TRBJ1-1,TRBV6-5,-
CASSLDSLQPQHF,TGTGCCAGCAGCTTGGACAGTCTTCAGCCCCAGCATTTT,-,TRBJ1-5,TRBV5-4,-
CASSSSQETQYF,TGTGCCAGCAGCTCTAGCCAAGAGACCCAGTACTTC,-,TRBJ2-5,TRBV11-2,-
CSAGGTQTYNEQFF,TGCAGCGCCGGAGGGACTCAAACCTACAATGAGCAGTTCTTC,-,TRBJ2-1,TRBV29-1,-
CATAPASGPYEQYF,TGTGCCACCGCCCCTGCCAGTGGCCCCTACGAGCAGTACTTC,few,TRBJ2-7,TRBV6-5,-
CASSLGETQYF,TGTGCCAGCAGCTTAGGGGAGACCCAGTACTTC,-,TRBJ2-5,TRBV11-2,-
CASPAIQRTGELFF,TGTGCCAGTCCGGCAATCCAACGGACCGGGGAGCTGTTTTTT,-,TRBJ2-2,TRBV7-9,-
CATRITGDHNQPQHF,TGTGCCACCCGCATAACAGGGGACCACAATCAGCCCCAGCATTTT,-,TRBJ1-5,TRBV10-3,TRBD1
CASRVEGNTEAFF,TGTGCCAGCAGGGTGGAAGGGAACACTGAAGCTTTCTTT,-,TRBJ1-1,TRBV6-5,-
CASPSQLAGDYNEQFF,TGTGCCAGTCCCTCCCAACTAGCGGGAGACTACAATGAGCAGTTCTTC,-,TRBJ2-1,TRBV5-4,TRBD2
CASSQVMYGQEAFF,TGTGCCAGCAGCCAAGTTATGTATGGACAAGAAGCTTTCTTT,few,TRBJ1-1,TRBV4-2,-
CASSERGTDTQYF,TGTGCCAGCAGTGAGCGGGGCACAGATACGCAGTATTTT,few,TRBJ2-3,TRBV6-4,-
CASTTHSFNNEQFF,TGTGCCAGCACCACCCACAGCTTTAACAATGAGCAGTTCTTC,-,TRBJ2-1,TRBV5-4,-
CASSSGQGDNQPQHF,TGTGCCAGCAGCTCGGGACAGGGTGACAATCAGCCCCAGCATTTT,-,TRBJ1-5,TRBV6-1,TRBD1
CASSLAERSGNQETQYF,TGTGCCAGCAGCTTGGCCGAGCGGTCGGGGAACCAAGAGACCCAGTACTTC,-,TRBJ2-5,TRBV5-6,-
CAWSELYEQYF,TGTGCCTGGAGTGAGTTGTATGAGCAGTACTTC,once,TRBJ2-7,TRBV30,-
CASNSLRTSGTNEQFF,TGTGCCAGCAATTCCCTCCGGACTAGCGGGACAAATGAGCAGTTCTTC,-,TRBJ2-1,TRBV27,TRBD2
CATSGPTRGVEQFF,TGTGCCACCAGCGGCCCGACTAGGGGGGTTGAGCAGTTCTTC,-,TRBJ2-1,TRBV15,-
CASSPSTVNTEAFF,TGTGCCAGCAGCCCCTCGACAGTGAACACTGAAGCTTTCTTT,-,TRBJ1-1,TRBV7-3,-
CASSGGAFYGYTF,TGTGCCAGCAGTGGAGGGGCCTTCTATGGCTACACCTTC,-,TRBJ1-2,TRBV2,-
CSARRGSEQFF,TGCAGTGCTAGACGTGGGAGTGAGCAGTTCTTC,once,TRBJ2-1,TRBV20-1,-
CASSLGVPWELFF,TGTGCCAGCAGTTTAGGGGTCCCCTGGGAGCTGTTTTTT,once,TRBJ2-2,TRBV27,-
CASSLGSSEFEQFF,TGTGCCAGCAGCTTGGGTTCTAGCGAATTTGAGCAGTTCTTC,once,TRBJ2-1,TRBV5-6,-
CASSQRLAAYEQYF,TGCGCCAGCAGCCAAAGACTAGCCGCCTACGAGCAGTACTTC,once,TRBJ2-7,TRBV4-1,TRBD2
CASSRGGNYGYTF,TGTGCCAGCAGCCGGGGGGGTAACTATGGCTACACCTTC,-,TRBJ1-2,TRBV6-1,-
CATSRDESVRARDSGANVLTF,TGTGCCACCAGCAGAGATGAATCCGTGCGGGCACGGGACTCTGGGGCCAACGTCCTGACTTTC,-,TRBJ2-6,TRBV15,-
CASSLAAARAETQYF,TGTGCCAGCAGCTTAGCGGCGGCTAGAGCGGAGACCCAGTACTTC,once,TRBJ2-5,TRBV7-9,-
CASSSTDTGELFF,TGTGCCAGCAGTTCCACAGACACCGGGGAGCTGTTTTTT,-,TRBJ2-2,TRBV27,-
CATSIGPNEQFF,TGTGCCACCAGCATAGGTCCCAATGAGCAGTTCTTC,-,TRBJ2-1,TRBV15,-